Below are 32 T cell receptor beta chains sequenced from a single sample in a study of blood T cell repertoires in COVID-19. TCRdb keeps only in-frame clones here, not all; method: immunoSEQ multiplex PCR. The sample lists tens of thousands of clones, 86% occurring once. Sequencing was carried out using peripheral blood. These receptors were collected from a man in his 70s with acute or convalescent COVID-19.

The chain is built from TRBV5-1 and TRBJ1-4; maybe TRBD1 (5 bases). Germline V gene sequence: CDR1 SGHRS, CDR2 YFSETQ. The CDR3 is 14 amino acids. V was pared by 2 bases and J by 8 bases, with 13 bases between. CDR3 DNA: TGCGCCAGCAGCTTTCAGGGCCGTGGCGAAAAACTGTTTTTT. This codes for CASSFQGRGEKLFF.

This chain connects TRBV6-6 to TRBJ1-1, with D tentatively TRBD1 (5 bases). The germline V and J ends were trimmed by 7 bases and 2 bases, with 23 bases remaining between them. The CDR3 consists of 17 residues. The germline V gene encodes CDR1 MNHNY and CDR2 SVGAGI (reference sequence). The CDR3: CASTRGGGKGFNTEAFF. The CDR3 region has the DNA TGTGCCAGCACTCGAGGCGGGGGTAAAGGGTTTAACACTGAAGCTTTCTTT.

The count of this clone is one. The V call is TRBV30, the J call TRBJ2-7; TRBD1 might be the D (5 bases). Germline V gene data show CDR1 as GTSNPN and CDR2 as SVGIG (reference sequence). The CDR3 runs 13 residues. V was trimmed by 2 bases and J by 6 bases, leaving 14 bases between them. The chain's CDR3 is CAWSLSPRGEQYF. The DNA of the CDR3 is TGTGCCTGGAGTCTATCGCCTAGGGGCGAGCAGTACTTC.

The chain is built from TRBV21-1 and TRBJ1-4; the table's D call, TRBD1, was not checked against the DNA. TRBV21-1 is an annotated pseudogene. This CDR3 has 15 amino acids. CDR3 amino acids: CASSVPGQGKKKLFF. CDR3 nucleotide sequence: TGTGCCAGCAGCGTACCGGGACAGGGGAAGAAAAAACTGTTTTTT.

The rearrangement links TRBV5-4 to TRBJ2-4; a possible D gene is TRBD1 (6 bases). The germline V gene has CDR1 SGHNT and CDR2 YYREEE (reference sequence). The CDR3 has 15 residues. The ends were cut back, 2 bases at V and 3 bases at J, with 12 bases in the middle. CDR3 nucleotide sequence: TGTGCCAGCAGCTTCACAGAAGGGGGCAAAAACATTCAGTACTTC. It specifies CASSFTEGGKNIQYF. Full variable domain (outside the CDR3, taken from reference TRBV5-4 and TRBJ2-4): ETGVTQSPTHLIKTRGQQVTLRCSSQSGHNTVSWYQQALGQGPQFIFQYYREEENGRGNFPPRFSGLQFPNYSSELNVNALELDDSALYLCASSFTEGGKNIQYFGAGTRLSVL.

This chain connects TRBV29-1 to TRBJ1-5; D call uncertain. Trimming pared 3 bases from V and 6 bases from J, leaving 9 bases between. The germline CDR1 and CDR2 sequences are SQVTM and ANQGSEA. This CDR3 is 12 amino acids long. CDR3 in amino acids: CSVEDGSQPQHF. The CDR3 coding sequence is TGCAGCGTTGAGGACGGGAGTCAGCCCCAGCATTTT.

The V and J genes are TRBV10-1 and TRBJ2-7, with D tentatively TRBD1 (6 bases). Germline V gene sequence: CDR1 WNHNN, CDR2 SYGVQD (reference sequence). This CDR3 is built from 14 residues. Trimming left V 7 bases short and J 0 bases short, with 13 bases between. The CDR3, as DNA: TGCGCCAGCAACCGGGACACCTTCTCCTACGAGCAGTACTTC. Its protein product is CASNRDTFSYEQYF.

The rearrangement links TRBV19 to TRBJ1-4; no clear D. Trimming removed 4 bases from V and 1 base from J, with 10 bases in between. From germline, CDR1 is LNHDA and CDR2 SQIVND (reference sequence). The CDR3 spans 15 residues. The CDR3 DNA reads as TGTGCCAGTAGTAGCCAGGTCCTAACTAATGAAAAACTGTTTTTT. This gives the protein CASSSQVLTNEKLFF.

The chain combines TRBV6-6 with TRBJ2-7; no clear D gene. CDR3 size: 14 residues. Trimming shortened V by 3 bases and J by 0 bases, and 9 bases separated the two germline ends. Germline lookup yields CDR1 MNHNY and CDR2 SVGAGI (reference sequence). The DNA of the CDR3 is TGTGCCAGCAGTTATCTGAGCCCCTCCTACGAGCAGTACTTC. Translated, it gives CASSYLSPSYEQYF.

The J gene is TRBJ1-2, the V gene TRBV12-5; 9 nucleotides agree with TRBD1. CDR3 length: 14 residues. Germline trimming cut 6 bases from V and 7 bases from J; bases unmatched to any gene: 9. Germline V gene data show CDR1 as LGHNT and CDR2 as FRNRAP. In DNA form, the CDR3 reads TGTGCTAGTGGCCCCCGGACAGGGGTCGGTGGCTACACCTTC. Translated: CASGPRTGVGGYTF.

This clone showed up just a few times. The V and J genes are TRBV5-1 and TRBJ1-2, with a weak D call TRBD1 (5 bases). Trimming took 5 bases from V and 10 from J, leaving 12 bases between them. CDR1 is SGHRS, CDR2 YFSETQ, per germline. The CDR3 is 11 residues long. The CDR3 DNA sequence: TGCGCCAGCAGATTCGGGGGAGACTACACCTTC. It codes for CASRFGGDYTF.

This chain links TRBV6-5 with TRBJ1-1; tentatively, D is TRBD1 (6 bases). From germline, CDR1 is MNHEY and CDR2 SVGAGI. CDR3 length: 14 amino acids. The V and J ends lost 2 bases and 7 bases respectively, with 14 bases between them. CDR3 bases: TGTGCCAGCAGTTACCGGGACACCTCCCTTGAAGCTTTCTTT. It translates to CASSYRDTSLEAFF.

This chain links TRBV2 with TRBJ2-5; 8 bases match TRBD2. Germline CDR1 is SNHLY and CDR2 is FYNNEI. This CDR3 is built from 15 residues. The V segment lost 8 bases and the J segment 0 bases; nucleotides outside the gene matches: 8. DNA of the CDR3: TGTGCCAGCGAACTAGCGGCCCGAAACCAAGAGACCCAGTACTTC. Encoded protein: CASELAARNQETQYF. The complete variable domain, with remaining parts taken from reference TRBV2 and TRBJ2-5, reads EPEVTQTPSHQVTQMGQEVILRCVPISNHLYFYWYRQILGQKVEFLVSFYNNEISEKSEIFDDQFSVERPDGSNFTLKIRSTKLEDSAMYFCASELAARNQETQYFGPGTRLLVL.

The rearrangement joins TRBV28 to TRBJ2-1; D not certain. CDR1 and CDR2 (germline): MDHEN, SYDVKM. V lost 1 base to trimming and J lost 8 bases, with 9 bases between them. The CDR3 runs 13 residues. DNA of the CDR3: TGTGCCAGCAGTTTATACGGTTTGGATGAGCAGTTCTTC. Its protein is CASSLYGLDEQFF.

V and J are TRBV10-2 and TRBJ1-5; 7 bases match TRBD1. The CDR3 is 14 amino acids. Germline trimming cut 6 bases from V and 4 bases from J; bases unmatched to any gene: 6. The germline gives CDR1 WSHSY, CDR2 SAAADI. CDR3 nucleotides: TGCGCCAGCAGGACCGGGACAGATAATCAGCCCCAGCATTTT. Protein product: CASRTGTDNQPQHF.

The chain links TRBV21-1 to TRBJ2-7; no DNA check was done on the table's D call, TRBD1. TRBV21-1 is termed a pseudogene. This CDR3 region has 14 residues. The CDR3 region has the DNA TGTGCCAGCAGCTCCCGGGACAGGTCCTACGAGCAGTACGTC. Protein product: CASSSRDRSYEQYV.

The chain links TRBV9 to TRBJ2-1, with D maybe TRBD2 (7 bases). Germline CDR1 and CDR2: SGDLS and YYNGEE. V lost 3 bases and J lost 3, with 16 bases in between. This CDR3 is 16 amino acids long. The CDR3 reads CASSATGGRNYNEQFF. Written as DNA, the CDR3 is TGTGCCAGCAGCGCCACCGGGGGGCGAAACTACAATGAGCAGTTCTTC.

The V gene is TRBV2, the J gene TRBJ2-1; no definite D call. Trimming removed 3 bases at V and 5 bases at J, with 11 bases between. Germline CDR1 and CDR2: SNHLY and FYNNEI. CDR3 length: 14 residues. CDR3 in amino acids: CASSETYTNNEQFF. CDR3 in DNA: TGTGCCAGCAGTGAGACATACACGAACAATGAGCAGTTCTTC. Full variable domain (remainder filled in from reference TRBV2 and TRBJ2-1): EPEVTQTPSHQVTQMGQEVILRCVPISNHLYFYWYRQILGQKVEFLVSFYNNEISEKSEIFDDQFSVERPDGSNFTLKIRSTKLEDSAMYFCASSETYTNNEQFFGPGTRLTVL.

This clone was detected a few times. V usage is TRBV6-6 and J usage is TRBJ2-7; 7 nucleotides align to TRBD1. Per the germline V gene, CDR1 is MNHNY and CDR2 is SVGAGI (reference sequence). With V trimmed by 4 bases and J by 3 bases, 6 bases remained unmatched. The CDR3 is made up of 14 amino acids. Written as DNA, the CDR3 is TGTGCCAGCAGTTTGCGGACAGGAATCTACGAGCAGTACGTC. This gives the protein CASSLRTGIYEQYV.

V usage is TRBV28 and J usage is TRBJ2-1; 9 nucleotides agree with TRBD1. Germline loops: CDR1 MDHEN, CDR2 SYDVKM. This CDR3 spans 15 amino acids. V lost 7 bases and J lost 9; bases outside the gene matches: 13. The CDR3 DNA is TGTGCCAGCAAGCCATCCGGGACAGGGAAGGGTGAGCAGTTCTTC. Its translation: CASKPSGTGKGEQFF.

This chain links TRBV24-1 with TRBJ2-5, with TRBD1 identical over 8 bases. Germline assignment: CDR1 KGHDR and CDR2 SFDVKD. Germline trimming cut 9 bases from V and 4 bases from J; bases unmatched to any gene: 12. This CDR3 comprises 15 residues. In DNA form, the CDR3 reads TGTGCCACCGGGGATTCCAGGGGGCGTAGAGAGACCCAGTACTTC. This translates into CATGDSRGRRETQYF.

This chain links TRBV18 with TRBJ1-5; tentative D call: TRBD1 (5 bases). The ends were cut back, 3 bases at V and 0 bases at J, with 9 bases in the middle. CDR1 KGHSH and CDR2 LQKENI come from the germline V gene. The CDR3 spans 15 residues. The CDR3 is CASSPQGSSNQPQHF. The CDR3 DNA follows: TGTGCCAGCTCACCTCAGGGATCTAGCAATCAGCCCCAGCATTTT. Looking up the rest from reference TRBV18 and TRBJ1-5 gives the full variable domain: NAGVMQNPRHLVRRRGQEARLRCSPMKGHSHVYWYRQLPEEGLKFMVYLQKENIIDESGMPKERFSAEFPKEGPSILRIQQVVRGDSAAYFCASSPQGSSNQPQHFGDGTRLSIL.

DNA for the CDR3: TGTGCCAGCAGTTTAGAGGCGGTCAACTATGGCTACACCTTC. This translates into CASSLEAVNYGYTF. The chain recombines TRBV28 with TRBJ1-2; D is unclear. The V gene's germline CDR1 is MDHEN and CDR2 SYDVKM. The CDR3 extends over 14 amino acids. Trimming removed 2 bases from V and 2 bases from J, with 9 bases in between.

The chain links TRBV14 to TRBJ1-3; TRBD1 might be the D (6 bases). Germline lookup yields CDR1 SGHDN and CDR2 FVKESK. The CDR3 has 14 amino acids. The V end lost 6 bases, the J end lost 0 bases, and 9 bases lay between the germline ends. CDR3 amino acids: CASSLDSSGNTIYF. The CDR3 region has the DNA TGTGCCAGCAGTCTGGACAGCTCTGGAAACACCATATATTTT. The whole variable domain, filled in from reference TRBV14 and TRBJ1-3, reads EAGVTQFPSHSVIEKGQTVTLRCDPISGHDNLYWYRRVMGKEIKFLLHFVKESKQDESGMPNNRFLAERTGGTYSTLKVQPAELEDSGVYFCASSLDSSGNTIYFGEGSWLTVV.

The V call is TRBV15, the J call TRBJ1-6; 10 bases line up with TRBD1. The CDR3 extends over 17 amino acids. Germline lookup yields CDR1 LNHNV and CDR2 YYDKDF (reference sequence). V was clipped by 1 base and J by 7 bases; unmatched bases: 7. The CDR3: CATSRGKPGQGNSPLHF. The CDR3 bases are TGTGCCACCAGCAGAGGAAAGCCGGGACAGGGGAATTCACCCCTCCACTTT.

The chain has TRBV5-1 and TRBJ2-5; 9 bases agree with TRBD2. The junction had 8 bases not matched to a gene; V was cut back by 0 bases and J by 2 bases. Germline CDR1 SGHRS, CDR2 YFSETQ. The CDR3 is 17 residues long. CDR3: CASSLAPSGATQETQYF. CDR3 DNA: TGCGCCAGCAGCTTGGCCCCTAGCGGGGCAACTCAAGAGACCCAGTACTTC.

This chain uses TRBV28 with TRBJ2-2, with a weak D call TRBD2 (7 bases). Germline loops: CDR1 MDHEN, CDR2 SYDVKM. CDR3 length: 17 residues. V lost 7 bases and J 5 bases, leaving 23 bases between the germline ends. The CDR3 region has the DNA TGTGCCAGCACCCTGGGAGGGGGGGCCGTAGGGACCGGGGAGCTGTTTTTT. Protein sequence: CASTLGGGAVGTGELFF.

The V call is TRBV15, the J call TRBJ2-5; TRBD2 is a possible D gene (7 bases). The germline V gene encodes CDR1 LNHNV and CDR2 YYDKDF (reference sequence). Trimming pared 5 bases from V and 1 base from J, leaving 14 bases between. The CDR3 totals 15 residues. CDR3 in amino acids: CATSQEGGSQETQYF. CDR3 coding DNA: TGTGCCACCAGCCAGGAGGGGGGGAGCCAAGAGACCCAGTACTTC.

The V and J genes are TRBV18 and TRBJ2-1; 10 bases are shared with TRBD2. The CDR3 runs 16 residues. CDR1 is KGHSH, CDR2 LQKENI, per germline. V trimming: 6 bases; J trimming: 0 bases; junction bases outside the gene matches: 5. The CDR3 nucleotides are TGTGCCAGCTCTAGACTAGCGGGCAGCTCCTACAATGAGCAGTTCTTC. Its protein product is CASSRLAGSSYNEQFF.

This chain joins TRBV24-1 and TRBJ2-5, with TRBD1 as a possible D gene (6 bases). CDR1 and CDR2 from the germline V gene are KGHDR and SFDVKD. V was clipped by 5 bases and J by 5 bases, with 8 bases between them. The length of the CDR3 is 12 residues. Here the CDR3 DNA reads TGTGCCACCAGTGTGGGGGCGGAGACCCAGTACTTC. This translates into CATSVGAETQYF.

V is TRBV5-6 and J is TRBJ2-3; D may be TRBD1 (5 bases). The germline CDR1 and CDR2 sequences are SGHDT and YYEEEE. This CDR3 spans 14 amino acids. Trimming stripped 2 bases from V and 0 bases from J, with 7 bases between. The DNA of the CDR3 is TGTGCCAGCAGCTTAGGGGAAAGCACAGATACGCAGTATTTT. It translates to CASSLGESTDTQYF.

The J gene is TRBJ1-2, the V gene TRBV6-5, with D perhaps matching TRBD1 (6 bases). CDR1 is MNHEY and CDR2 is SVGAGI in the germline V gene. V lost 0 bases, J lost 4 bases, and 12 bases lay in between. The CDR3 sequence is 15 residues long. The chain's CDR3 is CASSYSGGRSYGYTF. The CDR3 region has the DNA TGTGCCAGCAGTTACTCAGGGGGACGGAGCTATGGCTACACCTTC.